The 30 T cell receptor beta chains listed next were all sequenced from one sample in a study of blood T cell repertoires in COVID-19 (dated by TCRdb to the early 2020s). The library came from the immunoSEQ multiplex PCR assay. What TCRdb holds here is the immuneACCESS table cut down to in-frame rearrangements. Part of the clones is not present; checked against another copy, under half of the missing clones reflect an unresolved V gene, and the others are unexplained. The sample table shows 90,000 to 120,000 clones, and roughly 80% are seen once. Approximately 4.1% of the sample rests with the top ten. The specimen was peripheral blood. The source of these receptors is a human donor in a cohort sampled during active COVID-19.

This clone has only one observation. The gene calls are TRBV7-2 and TRBJ2-1; 8 nucleotides match TRBD2. The germline CDR1 and CDR2 sequences are SGHTA and FQGNSA. Trimming at V came to 5 bases and at J to 8 bases, leaving 8 bases not matched to a gene. The CDR3 sequence is 14 residues long. Here the CDR3 DNA reads TGTGCCAGCAGCATCCGGACTAGCCTCCATGAGCAGTTCTTC. The encoded protein is CASSIRTSLHEQFF.

This chain joins TRBV12-3 or TRBV12-4 and TRBJ1-2; maybe TRBD1 (5 bases). This CDR3 contains 11 residues. Between the trimmed V and J ends, which lost 8 bases and 7 bases, there was a span of 11 bases. The CDR3 reads CASSTGLGYTF. The CDR3 nucleotides are TGTGCCAGCTCAACAGGCCTTGGCTACACCTTC.

This clone was counted once. The rearrangement links TRBV29-1 to TRBJ2-7; 10 bases agree with TRBD2. The CDR3 length is 15 residues. Germline CDR1 is SQVTM and CDR2 is ANQGSEA. V dropped 6 bases and J dropped 2; count of bases not matched to a gene: 10. The CDR3 bases are TGCAGCGTGGCCCCACTAGCGGGGATTACCTACGAGCAGTACTTC. It encodes CSVAPLAGITYEQYF.

This chain uses TRBV13 with TRBJ2-1; TRBD1 agrees at 9 bases. The J segment lost 5 bases and the V segment lost 6 bases, leaving 5 bases of the junction unmatched. The CDR3 contains 14 residues. Looked up from germline, CDR1 is PRHDT and CDR2 is FYEKMQ (reference sequence). The CDR3 DNA reads TGTGCCAGCAGTAAGAGGACAGGGGACAATGAGCAGTTCTTC. Translating it yields CASSKRTGDNEQFF.

The chain recombines TRBV7-8 with TRBJ2-1; possible D gene TRBD1, 6 bases. Trimming took 4 bases from V and 6 from J, leaving 16 bases between them. CDR3 size: 15 residues. Germline V gene sequence: CDR1 SGHVS, CDR2 FQNEAQ. For the CDR3, the DNA is TGTGCCAGCAGCTCGTACAGGACAGCCGGCAATGAGCAGTTCTTC. It translates to CASSSYRTAGNEQFF.

V usage is TRBV19 and J usage is TRBJ2-7, with TRBD1 matching over 8 bases. The germline V gene has CDR1 LNHDA and CDR2 SQIVND (reference sequence). Trimming took 7 bases from V and 1 from J; bases not matched to a gene: 6. The CDR3 contains 14 residues. The CDR3 spells CASKHRDRSYEQYF. The CDR3 DNA reads as TGTGCCAGTAAGCACCGGGACAGGTCCTACGAGCAGTACTTC.

Here the CDR3 DNA reads TGTGCCAGCAGCCTAGCGGGAGTTACCAGATACTACAATGAGCAGTTCTTC. Translating it yields CASSLAGVTRYYNEQFF. The rearrangement joins TRBV11-2 to TRBJ2-1, with 10 positions matching TRBD2. The germline CDR1 and CDR2 sequences are SGHAT and FQNNGV. The J segment lost 3 bases and the V segment lost 5 bases, leaving 10 bases of the junction unmatched. The CDR3 is 17 amino acids.

The V gene is TRBV30, the J gene TRBJ1-1, with 7 bases matching TRBD1. From germline, CDR1 is GTSNPN and CDR2 SVGIG (reference sequence). V lost 3 bases, J lost 1 base, and 8 bases stayed unmatched. This CDR3 is built from 15 residues. The CDR3 DNA sequence: TGTGCCTGGAGCGTGGCTGGGACAGCGAACACTGAAGCTTTCTTT. As protein: CAWSVAGTANTEAFF.

V usage is TRBV12-5 and J usage is TRBJ2-1; the D gene is possibly TRBD2 (6 bases). The germline V gene encodes CDR1 LGHNT and CDR2 FRNRAP. This CDR3 is built from 15 residues. V dropped 3 bases and J dropped 2 bases, with 11 bases sitting between them. The CDR3 DNA reads as TGTGCTAGTGGTTTAGGGACTTTCGCCTACAATGAGCAGTTCTTC. Translated, it gives CASGLGTFAYNEQFF.

This clone was counted a single time. The chain links TRBV25-1 to TRBJ1-1; D is unclear. In germline, CDR1 is MGHDK, CDR2 SYGVNS. Trimming removed 0 bases from V and 1 base from J, with 18 bases in between. This CDR3 spans 18 amino acids. This CDR3 reads CASSEYNLGPRGNTEAFF. The CDR3 DNA reads TGTGCCAGCAGTGAATACAATCTTGGCCCACGGGGGAACACTGAAGCTTTCTTT.

This rearrangement joins TRBV5-1 to TRBJ1-1; tentatively, D is TRBD1 (5 bases). Trimming removed 5 bases from V and 0 bases from J, with 14 bases in between. Germline V CDR1 and CDR2: SGHRS, YFSETQ. The CDR3 contains 15 residues. The CDR3 coding sequence is TGCGCCAGCAGACCTGACCTGGACATGAACACTGAAGCTTTCTTT. Translation: CASRPDLDMNTEAFF.

The CDR3 here is CASSYPDTNQPQHF. The CDR3 bases are TGTGCCAGCAGTTACCCGGACACAAATCAGCCCCAGCATTTT. The chain couples TRBV6-2 or TRBV6-3 to TRBJ1-5; D might be TRBD1 (5 bases). Germline CDR1 and CDR2: MNHEY and SVGEGT. V lost 2 bases, J lost 4 bases, and 9 bases lay in between. This CDR3 has 14 amino acids.

This clone occurred once. This sequence joins TRBV6-1 and TRBJ1-1; a weak D match, TRBD1 (5 bases). The V gene lost 2 bases and the J gene lost 6 bases, with 16 bases spanning the gap. The CDR3 totals 15 residues. CDR1 MNHNS and CDR2 SASEGT come from the germline V gene. The CDR3, as DNA: TGTGCCAGCAGTGAAATTATCCTAGGGGTAGCTGAAGCTTTCTTT. Residues: CASSEIILGVAEAFF.

The chain is built from TRBV9 and TRBJ2-1, with a tentative D call TRBD2 (9 bases). Germline values: CDR1 SGDLS, CDR2 YYNGEE. V shed 0 bases and J shed 4 bases, with 17 bases lying between them. The CDR3 contains 17 residues. The chain's CDR3 is CASSVASGTGFYNEQFF. The CDR3 DNA sequence: TGTGCCAGCAGCGTAGCTAGCGGGACAGGTTTTTACAATGAGCAGTTCTTC.

The chain combines TRBV10-3 with TRBJ2-1, with D possibly being TRBD2 (6 bases). The germline CDR1 and CDR2 sequences are ENHRY and SYGVKD. The length of the CDR3 is 14 residues. With 8 bases removed from V and 10 bases from J, the gap between germline ends came to 21 bases. The CDR3 loop reads CAIQAGLTAREQFF. Written as DNA, the CDR3 is TGTGCCATCCAGGCGGGACTGACTGCTAGGGAGCAGTTCTTC.

This rearrangement joins TRBV6-6 to TRBJ2-7, with TRBD2 identical over 14 bases. Germline CDR1 is MNHNY and CDR2 is SVGAGI (reference sequence). V was pared by 6 bases and J by 4 bases, with 5 bases of the junction left unmatched. The CDR3 sequence is 15 residues long. CDR3 DNA sequence: TGTGCCAGCAGCTCCGGGACTAGCGGGAGTTACGAGCAGTACTTC. Amino acids: CASSSGTSGSYEQYF.

This clone was counted a single time. The chain joins TRBV27 to TRBJ2-3, with a weak D call TRBD2 (5 bases). The CDR3 length is 13 residues. The germline gives CDR1 MNHEY, CDR2 SMNVEV (reference sequence). Trimming removed 7 bases from V and 1 base from J, with 9 bases in between. The CDR3 nucleotides read TGTGCCAGCAAGCGGAGCGGCACAGATACGCAGTATTTT. Translation gives CASKRSGTDTQYF.

The chain combines TRBV4-1 with TRBJ2-5; TRBD2 agrees at 9 bases. There are 17 residues in the CDR3. Unmatched junction bases numbered 11, after V lost 0 bases and J lost 6 bases. CDR1 is MGHRA and CDR2 is YSYEKL in the germline V gene. The CDR3 sequence is CASSQEGTAGGPQTQYF. In nucleotides, the CDR3 is TGCGCCAGCAGCCAAGAAGGGACCGCGGGAGGGCCTCAGACCCAGTACTTC.

The chain joins TRBV9 to TRBJ2-7, with TRBD2 matching 10 bases. The CDR3 spans 15 residues. The ends lost 4 bases at V and 0 bases at J; junction bases unmatched: 4. Germline CDR1 is SGDLS and CDR2 is YYNGEE. CDR3 loop: CASSPSGSGSYEQYV. In DNA, the CDR3 is TGTGCCAGCAGCCCTAGCGGGAGTGGCTCCTACGAGCAGTACGTC.

The chain joins TRBV27 to TRBJ2-5, with 8 bases fitting TRBD1. From germline, CDR1 is MNHEY and CDR2 SMNVEV (reference sequence). This CDR3 has 15 residues. Trimming removed 4 bases from V and 2 bases from J; junction bases left unmatched: 6. The CDR3 protein is CASSSGTGVQETQYF. CDR3 coding DNA: TGTGCCAGCAGTTCCGGGACAGGAGTTCAAGAGACCCAGTACTTC.

The genes are TRBV29-1 and TRBJ2-2, with 8 bases aligning to TRBD1. Germline V gives CDR1 SQVTM, CDR2 ANQGSEA. After removal of 2 bases from V and 3 bases from J, the junction contained 11 bases not matched to a gene. The CDR3 runs to 17 residues. The CDR3 DNA reads TGCAGCGTTGAACCTGCCCGGACAGGGAGATACACCGGGGAGCTGTTTTTT. Translating gives CSVEPARTGRYTGELFF.

This clone has a handful of counts. The chain links TRBV5-1 to TRBJ2-1; 8 positions agree with TRBD1. The CDR3 is 15 residues long. In germline, CDR1 is SGHRS, CDR2 YFSETQ. V shed 0 bases, J shed 7 bases, and the junction held 6 bases outside the gene matches. The CDR3 bases are TGCGCCAGCAGCTTGGGGCAGGGGGCGTGGAATGAGCAGTTCTTC. As protein: CASSLGQGAWNEQFF.

In this sample, this clone turned up a few times. The chain joins TRBV19 to TRBJ2-2; D unresolved. V was pared by 7 bases and J by 4 bases, with 13 bases between. CDR1 and CDR2 from the germline V gene are LNHDA and SQIVND (reference sequence). The CDR3 runs 14 residues. DNA for the CDR3: TGTGCCAGTACCATGACGGGTCCCACCGGGGAGCTGTTTTTT. It is translated as CASTMTGPTGELFF.

Here the CDR3 reads CASSYGTGGGNQPQHF. DNA of the CDR3: TGTGCCAGCAGTTACGGGACAGGGGGCGGTAATCAGCCCCAGCATTTT. V usage is TRBV6-2 or TRBV6-3 and J usage is TRBJ1-5; 12 bases are a match to TRBD1. With V trimmed by 2 bases and J by 4 bases, 3 bases remained unmatched. The CDR3 length is 16 residues. Germline V gene data show CDR1 as MNHEY and CDR2 as SVGEGT.

The CDR3 DNA follows: TGCGCCAGCAGCCAAAGGGATAGCGGTGCAGATACGCAGTATTTT. Residues: CASSQRDSGADTQYF. This chain uses TRBV4-3 with TRBJ2-3, with D maybe TRBD2 (6 bases). Germline CDR1 and CDR2: LGHNA and YSLEER. Trimming removed 2 bases at V and 4 bases at J, with 13 bases between. This CDR3 region has 15 residues.

The DNA for the CDR3 is TGTGCCAGTAGTATCCCGACAGGGGGGAATCAGCCCCAGCATTTT. It is translated as CASSIPTGGNQPQHF. The chain employs TRBV19 and TRBJ1-5; TRBD1 agrees at 9 bases. J lost 4 bases, V lost 3 bases, and 4 bases had no gene match. In germline, CDR1 is LNHDA, CDR2 SQIVND (reference sequence). CDR3 length equals 15 residues.

The gene calls are TRBV5-1 and TRBJ1-6; 7 bases match TRBD1. Looked up from germline, CDR1 is SGHRS and CDR2 is YFSETQ. V shed 2 bases and J 7 bases; nucleotides not matched to a gene: 3. CDR3 length equals 14 residues. DNA of the CDR3: TGCGCCAGCAGCTTAGGGGGCAACAATTCACCCCTCCACTTT. Protein product: CASSLGGNNSPLHF.

The genes are TRBV19 and TRBJ1-5; TRBD1 might be the D (6 bases). CDR1 is LNHDA and CDR2 is SQIVND in the germline V gene (reference sequence). Trimming pared 8 bases from V and 0 bases from J, leaving 11 bases between. The CDR3 is 14 residues long. DNA for the CDR3: TGTGCCAGTGGCCAGGGGCATAGCAATCAGCCCCAGCATTTT. Translated: CASGQGHSNQPQHF.

The rearrangement uses TRBV24-1 and TRBJ1-2; D uncertain. There are 15 residues in the CDR3. The germline V and J ends were trimmed by 5 bases and 8 bases, with 20 bases remaining between them. Germline V gene data show CDR1 as KGHDR and CDR2 as SFDVKD. The CDR3 DNA is TGTGCCACCAGTGCCCAGAGCGGAACGACGGTAGGCTACACCTTC. Translating it yields CATSAQSGTTVGYTF.

The gene calls are TRBV2 and TRBJ2-1; 8 bases agree with TRBD2. The V and J ends lost 6 bases and 2 bases, in that order; junction bases with no gene match: 6. CDR3 size: 15 residues. The germline CDR1 and CDR2 sequences are SNHLY and FYNNEI. CDR3 residues: CASRSLAGPYNEQFF. CDR3 DNA: TGTGCCAGCAGGTCGCTAGCGGGTCCCTACAATGAGCAGTTCTTC.